The subject of this entry is one T cell receptor (beta chain). The data belong to a study of OX40 agonist ivuxolimab in advanced cancers. Trimming took 5 bases from V and 7 from J; bases not matched to a gene: 7. Germline CDR1 is SEHNR and CDR2 is FQNEAQ (reference sequence). CDR3 size: 15 residues. The repertoire was sequenced with immunoSEQ multiplex PCR; TCRdb's copy has only in-frame clones and lacks some. In the table there are just under 75,000 clones, around 90% of which are singletons. The TCR originated in an adult with an advanced solid tumor such as melanoma, head and neck, liver or kidney cancer. Sample: CD4+ or CD8+ T cells sorted from blood, taken in a trial of the OX40 agonist ivuxolimab. J is TRBJ2-1 and V is TRBV7-9; 11 bases fit TRBD2. CDR3 bases: TGTGCCAGCAGCAAATCCGGGACTAGCGGTAATGAGCAGTTCTTC. This translates into CASSKSGTSGNEQFF. Together with reference TRBV7-9 and TRBJ2-1, the CDR3 gives the full variable domain: DTGVSQNPRHKITKRGQNVTFRCDPISEHNRLYWYRQTLGQGPEFLTYFQNEAQLEKSRLLSDRFSAERPKGSFSTLEIQRTEQGDSAMYLCASSKSGTSGNEQFFGPGTRLTVL.